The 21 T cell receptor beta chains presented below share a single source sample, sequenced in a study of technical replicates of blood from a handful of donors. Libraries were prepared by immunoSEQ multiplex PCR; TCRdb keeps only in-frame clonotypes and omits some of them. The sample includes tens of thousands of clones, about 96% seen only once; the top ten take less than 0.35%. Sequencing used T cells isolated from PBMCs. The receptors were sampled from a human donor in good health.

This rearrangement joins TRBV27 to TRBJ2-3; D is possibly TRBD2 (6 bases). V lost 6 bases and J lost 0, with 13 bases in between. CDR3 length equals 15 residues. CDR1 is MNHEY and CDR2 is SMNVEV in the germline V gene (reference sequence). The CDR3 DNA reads TGTGCCAGCAGCCGGGACTTCCGAAGCACAGATACGCAGTATTTT. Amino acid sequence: CASSRDFRSTDTQYF.

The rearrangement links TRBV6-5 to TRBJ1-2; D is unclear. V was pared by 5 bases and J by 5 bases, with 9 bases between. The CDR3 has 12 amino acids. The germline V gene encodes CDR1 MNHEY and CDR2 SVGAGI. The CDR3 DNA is TGTGCCAGCAGTCCTTTCGGGTATGGCTACACCTTC. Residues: CASSPFGYGYTF.

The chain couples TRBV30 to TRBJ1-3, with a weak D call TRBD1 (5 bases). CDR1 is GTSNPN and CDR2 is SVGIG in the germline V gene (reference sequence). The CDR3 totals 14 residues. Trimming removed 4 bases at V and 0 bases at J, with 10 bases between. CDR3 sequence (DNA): TGTGCCTGGACGCGGCAGGGCTCTGGAAACACCATATATTTT. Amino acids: CAWTRQGSGNTIYF.

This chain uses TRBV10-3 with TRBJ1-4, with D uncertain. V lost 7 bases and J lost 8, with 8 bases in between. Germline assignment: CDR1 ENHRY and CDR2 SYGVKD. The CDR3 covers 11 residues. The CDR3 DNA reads TGTGCCATCACGGTGGAGGAAAAACTGTTTTTT. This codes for CAITVEEKLFF.

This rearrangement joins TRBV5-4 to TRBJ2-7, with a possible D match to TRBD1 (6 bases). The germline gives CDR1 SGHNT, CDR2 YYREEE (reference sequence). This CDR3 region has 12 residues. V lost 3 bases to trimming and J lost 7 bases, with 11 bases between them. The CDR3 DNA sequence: TGTGCCAGCAGCTGGGGGCGAAGGGAGCAGTACTTC. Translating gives CASSWGRREQYF.

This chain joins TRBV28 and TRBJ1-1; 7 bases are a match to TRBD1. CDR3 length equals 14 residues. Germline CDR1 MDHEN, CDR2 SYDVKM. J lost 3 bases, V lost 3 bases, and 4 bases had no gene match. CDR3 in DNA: TGTGCCAGCAGTTTGACAGGGCTGGACACTGAAGCTTTCTTT. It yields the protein CASSLTGLDTEAFF. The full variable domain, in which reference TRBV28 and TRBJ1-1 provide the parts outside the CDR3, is DVKVTQSSRYLVKRTGEKVFLECVQDMDHENMFWYRQDPGLGLRLIYFSYDVKMKEKGDIPEGYSVSREKKERFSLILESASTNQTSMYLCASSLTGLDTEAFFGQGTRLTVV.

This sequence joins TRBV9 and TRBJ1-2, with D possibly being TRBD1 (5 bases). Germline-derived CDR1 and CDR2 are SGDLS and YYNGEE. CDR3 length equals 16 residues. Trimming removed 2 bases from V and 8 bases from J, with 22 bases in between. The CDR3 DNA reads TGTGCCAGCAGCGTGGGTGGGCCCCAGGGCCCCTTCGGCTACACCTTC. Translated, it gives CASSVGGPQGPFGYTF.

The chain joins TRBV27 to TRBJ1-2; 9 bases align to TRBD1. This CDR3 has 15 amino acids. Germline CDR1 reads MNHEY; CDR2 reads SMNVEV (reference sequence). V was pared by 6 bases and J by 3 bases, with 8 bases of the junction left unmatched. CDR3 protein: CASREYRGQDYGYTF. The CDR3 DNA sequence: TGTGCCAGCAGAGAATACAGGGGGCAGGACTATGGCTACACCTTC.

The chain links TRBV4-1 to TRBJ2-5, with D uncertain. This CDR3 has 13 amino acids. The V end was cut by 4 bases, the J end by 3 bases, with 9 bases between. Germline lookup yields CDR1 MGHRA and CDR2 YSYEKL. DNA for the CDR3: TGCGCCAGCAGCCTCGCCGCGGAAGAGACCCAGTACTTC. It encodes CASSLAAEETQYF.

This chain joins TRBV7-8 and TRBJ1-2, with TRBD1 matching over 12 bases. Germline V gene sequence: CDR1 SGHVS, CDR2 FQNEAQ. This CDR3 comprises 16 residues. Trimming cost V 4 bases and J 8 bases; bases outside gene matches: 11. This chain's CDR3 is CASSWYPGTGGDGYTF. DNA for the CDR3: TGTGCCAGCAGCTGGTATCCCGGGACAGGGGGCGACGGCTACACCTTC.

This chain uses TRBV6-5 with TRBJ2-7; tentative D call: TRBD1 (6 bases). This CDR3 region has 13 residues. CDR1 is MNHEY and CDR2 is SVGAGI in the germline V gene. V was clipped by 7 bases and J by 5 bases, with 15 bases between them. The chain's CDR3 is CASNLQGRDEQYF. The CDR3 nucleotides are TGTGCCAGCAACTTACAGGGTCGGGACGAGCAGTACTTC.

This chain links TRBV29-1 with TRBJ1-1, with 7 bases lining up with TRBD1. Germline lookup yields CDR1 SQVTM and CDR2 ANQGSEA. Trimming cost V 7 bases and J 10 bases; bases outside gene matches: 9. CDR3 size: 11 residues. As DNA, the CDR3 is TGCAGCGCTACCGGGACAGCCTTAGCTTTCTTT. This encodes CSATGTALAFF. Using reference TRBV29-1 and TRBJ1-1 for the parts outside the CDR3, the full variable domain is SAVISQKPSRDICQRGTSLTIQCQVDSQVTMMFWYRQQPGQSLTLIATANQGSEATYESGFVIDKFPISRPNLTFSTLTVSNMSPEDSSIYLCSATGTALAFFGQGTRLTVV.

The CDR3 spells CASRQTASTDTQYF. Here the CDR3 DNA reads TGTGCCAGCAGGCAGACAGCTAGCACAGATACGCAGTATTTT. The chain uses TRBV5-4 and TRBJ2-3; TRBD1 is a possible D gene (5 bases). Trimming removed 5 bases from V and 0 bases from J, with 10 bases in between. This CDR3 has 14 residues. Germline loops: CDR1 SGHNT, CDR2 YYREEE (reference sequence).

The CDR3 sequence is CASSVRGLAGGRGTDTQYF. CDR3 sequence (DNA): TGTGCCAGCAGCGTTCGAGGGCTAGCGGGAGGGCGCGGCACAGATACGCAGTATTTT. The chain has TRBV21-1 and TRBJ2-3; TRBD2, the table's D call, was not compared with the DNA. TRBV21-1 is assigned pseudogene status. The CDR3 runs 19 residues.

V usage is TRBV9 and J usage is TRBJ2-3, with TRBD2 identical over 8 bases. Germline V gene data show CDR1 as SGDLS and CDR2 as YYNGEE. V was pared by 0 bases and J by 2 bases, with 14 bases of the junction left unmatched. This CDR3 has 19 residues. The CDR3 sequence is CASSVGITSGTPFTDTQYF. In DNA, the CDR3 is TGTGCCAGCAGCGTAGGGATCACTAGCGGAACACCTTTCACAGATACGCAGTATTTT.

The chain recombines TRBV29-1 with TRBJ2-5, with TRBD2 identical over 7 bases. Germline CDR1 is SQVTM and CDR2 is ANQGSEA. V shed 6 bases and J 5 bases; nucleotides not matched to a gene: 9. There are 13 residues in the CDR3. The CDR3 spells CSVTPTSSETQYF. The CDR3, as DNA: TGCAGCGTCACCCCGACTAGCAGTGAGACCCAGTACTTC.

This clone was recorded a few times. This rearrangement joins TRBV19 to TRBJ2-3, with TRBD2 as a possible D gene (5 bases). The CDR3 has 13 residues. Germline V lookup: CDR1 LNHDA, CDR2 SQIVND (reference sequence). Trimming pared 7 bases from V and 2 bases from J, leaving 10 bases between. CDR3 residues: CASMTGSTDTQYF. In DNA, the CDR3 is TGTGCCAGTATGACGGGATCCACAGATACGCAGTATTTT.

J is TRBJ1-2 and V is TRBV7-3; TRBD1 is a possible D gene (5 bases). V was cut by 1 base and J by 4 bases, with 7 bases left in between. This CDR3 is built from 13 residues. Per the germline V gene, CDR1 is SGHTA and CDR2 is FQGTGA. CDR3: CASSLSTGYGYTF. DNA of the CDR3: TGTGCCAGCAGCTTAAGTACAGGCTATGGCTACACCTTC.

DNA of the CDR3: TGTGCCAGCAGTTACTCCGGACAGGACTACGAGCAGTACTTC. This encodes CASSYSGQDYEQYF. The chain has TRBV6-6 and TRBJ2-7, with 7 bases that match TRBD1. This CDR3 comprises 14 residues. Unmatched junction bases numbered 2, after V lost 0 bases and J lost 3 bases. CDR1 is MNHNY, CDR2 SVGAGI, per germline (reference sequence).

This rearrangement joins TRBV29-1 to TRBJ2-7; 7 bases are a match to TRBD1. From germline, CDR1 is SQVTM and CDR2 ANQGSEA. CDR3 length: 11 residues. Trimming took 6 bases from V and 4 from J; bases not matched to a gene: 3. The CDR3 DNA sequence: TGCAGCGTCGGGACAGATTACGAGCAGTACTTC. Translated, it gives CSVGTDYEQYF.

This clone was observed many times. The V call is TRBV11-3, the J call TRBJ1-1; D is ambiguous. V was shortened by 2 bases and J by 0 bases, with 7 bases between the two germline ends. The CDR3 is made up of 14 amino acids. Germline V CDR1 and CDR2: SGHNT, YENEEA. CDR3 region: CASSLTSLNTEAFF. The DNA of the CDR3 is TGTGCCAGCAGCTTAACAAGTTTGAACACTGAAGCTTTCTTT.